This TCR beta chain was obtained from a study of T-cell reconstitution after alpha-beta-depleted transplantation in children. Study conclusions and caveats: Once a year had passed after transplant, T-cell counts and diversity came mostly from newly produced T cells. Reportedly, alpha-beta T cells present about two months post-transplant originated from several hundred expanded clones of graft origin.

Unique molecular identifiers were incorporated during preparation of the TCRbeta library. TCRdb reanalysed the PCR reads using MiXCR and keeps one entry per CDR3 protein. The data contain about 230,000 distinct CDR3 sequences, approximately 10% of them singletons. This clonotype was found many times. Its antigen is unknown. The CDR3 consists of 13 residues. The V and J ends lost 3 bases and 8 bases respectively, with 13 bases between them. Germline CDR1 and CDR2: DFQATT and SNEGSKA (reference sequence). The V call is TRBV20-1, the J call TRBJ1-4, with D maybe TRBD1 (5 bases). The sequencing here drew on PBMCs, taken before TCRalphabeta/CD19-depleted stem cell transplant. This receptor was taken from a child less than two years old with acute myeloid leukemia, due to receive a stem cell transplant. CDR3 nucleotide sequence: TGCAGTGCTAGGGTCGACAGTACCGAAAAACTGTTTTTT. Translating gives CSARVDSTEKLFF.